The 6 T cell receptor beta chains listed next were all sequenced from one sample in a study of shared clonotypes between healthy human individuals. Clones were sequenced by immunoSEQ multiplex PCR, and TCRdb holds only the in-frame ones, with some missing. The table includes around 1.9 million clones, just under 95% detected once. Naive CD8 cells, CD45RO-negative and positively selected for CCR7, excluded terminally differentiated effector memory CD45RA+ cells. Specimen: naive CD8+ T cells from PBMCs. Every receptor here comes from a man in his late teens or twenties in good health. Some clones in this sample may be carry-over from other donors' samples.

The CDR3, as DNA: TGTGCCAGCAGCTTGATACTAGGAAGCTCCTACAATGAGCAGTTCTTC. Its protein product is CASSLILGSSYNEQFF. The genes are TRBV11-2 and TRBJ2-1, with D perhaps TRBD2 (5 bases). This CDR3 contains 16 residues. Germline lookup yields CDR1 SGHAT and CDR2 FQNNGV. Deletions cut 3 bases from V and 0 bases from J, with 12 bases between. The complete variable domain, with remaining parts taken from reference TRBV11-2 and TRBJ2-1, reads EAGVAQSPRYKIIEKRQSVAFWCNPISGHATLYWYQQILGQGPKLLIQFQNNGVVDDSQLPKDRFSAERLKGVDSTLKIQPAKLEDSAVYLCASSLILGSSYNEQFFGPGTRLTVL.

The chain employs TRBV7-2 and TRBJ2-7; TRBD2 aligns across 8 bases. Per the germline V gene, CDR1 is SGHTA and CDR2 is FQGNSA. Trimming removed 1 base from V and 2 bases from J; junction bases left unmatched: 10. This CDR3 region has 17 residues. CDR3 amino acids: CASSLGPTSGRTYEQYF. Here the CDR3 DNA reads TGTGCCAGCAGCTTAGGCCCGACCAGCGGGAGAACCTACGAGCAGTACTTC.

About this clone: Distinct nucleotide sequences in the sample also encode this CDR3. The V call is TRBV7-9, the J call TRBJ2-7; TRBD2 matches 9 bases. Germline V gene data show CDR1 as SEHNR and CDR2 as FQNEAQ (reference sequence). Trimming took 4 bases from V and 3 from J; bases not matched to a gene: 4. This CDR3 spans 14 amino acids. The CDR3 loop reads CASSSSGRSYEQYF. In DNA, the CDR3 is TGTGCCAGCAGCTCAAGCGGGAGGAGCTACGAGCAGTACTTC.

The rearrangement joins TRBV9 to TRBJ2-7, with D tentatively TRBD2 (6 bases). The length of the CDR3 is 14 residues. The germline V gene encodes CDR1 SGDLS and CDR2 YYNGEE. V was pared by 3 bases and J by 6 bases, with 16 bases between. The CDR3 sequence: CASSARDSIFEQYF. Written as DNA, the CDR3 is TGTGCCAGCAGCGCTCGGGACTCGATATTCGAGCAGTACTTC.

This clone has a single count. The sample carries other DNA sequences with the same CDR3. DNA for the CDR3: TGTGCCAGTAGTACCTGGGACAGGGGCAATCAGCCCCAGCATTTT. Amino acids: CASSTWDRGNQPQHF. The V gene is TRBV19, the J gene TRBJ1-5; TRBD1 matches 9 bases. The germline CDR1 and CDR2 sequences are LNHDA and SQIVND (reference sequence). CDR3 length equals 15 residues. Trimming at V came to 4 bases and at J to 2 bases, leaving 3 bases not matched to a gene. Variable domain in full (rest from reference TRBV19 and TRBJ1-5): DGGITQSPKYLFRKEGQNVTLSCEQNLNHDAMYWYRQDPGQGLRLIYYSQIVNDFQKGDIAEGYSVSREKKESFPLTVTSAQKNPTAFYLCASSTWDRGNQPQHFGDGTRLSIL.

The chain combines TRBV7-2 with TRBJ2-1; possible D gene TRBD1, 5 bases. Per germline, CDR1 SGHTA and CDR2 FQGNSA. Trimming took 11 bases from V and 2 from J, leaving 19 bases between them. This CDR3 has 15 residues. CDR3 coding DNA: TGTGCCGTGGAGCCGGCAGGGCAAGCCTACAATGAGCAGTTCTTC. Amino acids: CAVEPAGQAYNEQFF. Complete variable domain (other parts from reference TRBV7-2 and TRBJ2-1): GAGVSQSPSNKVTEKGKDVELRCDPISGHTALYWYRQSLGQGLEFLIYFQGNSAPDKSGLPSDRFSAERTGGSVSTLTIQRTQQEDSAVYLCAVEPAGQAYNEQFFGPGTRLTVL.